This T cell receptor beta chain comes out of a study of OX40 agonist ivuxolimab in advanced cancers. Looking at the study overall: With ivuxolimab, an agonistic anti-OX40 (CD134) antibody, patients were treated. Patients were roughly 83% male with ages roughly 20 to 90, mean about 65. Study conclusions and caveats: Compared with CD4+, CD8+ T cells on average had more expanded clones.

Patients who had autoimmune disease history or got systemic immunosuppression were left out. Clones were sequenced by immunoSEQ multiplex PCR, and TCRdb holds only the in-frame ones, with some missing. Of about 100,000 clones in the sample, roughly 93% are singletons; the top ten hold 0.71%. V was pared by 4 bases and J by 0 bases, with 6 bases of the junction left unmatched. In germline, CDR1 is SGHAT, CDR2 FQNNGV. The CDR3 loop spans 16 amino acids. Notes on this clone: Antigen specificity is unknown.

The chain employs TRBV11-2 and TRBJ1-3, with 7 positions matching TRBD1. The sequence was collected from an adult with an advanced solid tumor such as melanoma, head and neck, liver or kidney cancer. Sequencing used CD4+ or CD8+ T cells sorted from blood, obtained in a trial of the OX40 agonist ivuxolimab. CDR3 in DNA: TGTGCCAGCAGCTCGAAACACAGGGGCTCTGGAAACACCATATATTTT. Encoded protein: CASSSKHRGSGNTIYF.